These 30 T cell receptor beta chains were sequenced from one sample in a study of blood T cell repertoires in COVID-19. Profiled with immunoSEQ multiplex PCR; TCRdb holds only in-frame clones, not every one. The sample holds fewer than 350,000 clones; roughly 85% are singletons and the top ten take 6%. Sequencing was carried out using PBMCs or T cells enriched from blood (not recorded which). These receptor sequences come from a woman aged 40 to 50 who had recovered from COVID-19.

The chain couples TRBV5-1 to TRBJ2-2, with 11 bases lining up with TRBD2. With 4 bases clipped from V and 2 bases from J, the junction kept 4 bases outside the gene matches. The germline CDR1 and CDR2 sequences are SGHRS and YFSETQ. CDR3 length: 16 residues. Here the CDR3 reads CASSGTSGSNTGELFF. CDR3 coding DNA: TGCGCCAGCAGCGGAACTAGCGGGAGTAACACCGGGGAGCTGTTTTTT. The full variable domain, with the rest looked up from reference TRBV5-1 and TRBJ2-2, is KAGVTQTPRYLIKTRGQQVTLSCSPISGHRSVSWYQQTPGQGLQFLFEYFSETQRNKGNFPGRFSGRQFSNSRSEMNVSTLELGDSALYLCASSGTSGSNTGELFFGEGSRLTVL.

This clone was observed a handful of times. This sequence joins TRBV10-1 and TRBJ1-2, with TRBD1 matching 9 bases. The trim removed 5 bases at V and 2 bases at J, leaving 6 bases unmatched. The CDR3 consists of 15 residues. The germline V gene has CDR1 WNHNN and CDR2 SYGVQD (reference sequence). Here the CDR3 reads CASSPGTGLNYGYTF. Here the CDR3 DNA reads TGCGCCAGCAGTCCCGGGACAGGGTTGAACTATGGCTACACCTTC.

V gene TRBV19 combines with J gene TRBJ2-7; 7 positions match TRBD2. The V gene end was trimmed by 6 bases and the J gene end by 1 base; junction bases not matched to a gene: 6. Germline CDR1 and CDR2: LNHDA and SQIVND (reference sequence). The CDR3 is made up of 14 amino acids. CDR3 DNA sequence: TGTGCCAGTAGGGAGCGGGACCCTTCCTACGAGCAGTACTTC. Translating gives CASRERDPSYEQYF.

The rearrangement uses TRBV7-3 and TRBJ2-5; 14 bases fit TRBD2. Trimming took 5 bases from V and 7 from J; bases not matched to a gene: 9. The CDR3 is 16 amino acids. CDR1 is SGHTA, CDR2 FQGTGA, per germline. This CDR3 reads CASSDSGLAGGGTQYF. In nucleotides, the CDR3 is TGTGCCAGCAGCGATAGCGGACTAGCGGGAGGAGGGACCCAGTACTTC.

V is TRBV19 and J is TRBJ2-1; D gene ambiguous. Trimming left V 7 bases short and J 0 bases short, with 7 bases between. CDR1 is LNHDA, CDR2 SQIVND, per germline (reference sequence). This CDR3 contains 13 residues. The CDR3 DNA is TGTGCCAGTACACGGAGCTCCTACAATGAGCAGTTCTTC. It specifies CASTRSSYNEQFF.

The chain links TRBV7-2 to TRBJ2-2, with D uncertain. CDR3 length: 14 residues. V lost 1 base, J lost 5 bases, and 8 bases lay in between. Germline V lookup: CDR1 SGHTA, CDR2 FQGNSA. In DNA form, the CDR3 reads TGTGCCAGCAGCTTAGTCAGATTGACCGGGGAGCTGTTTTTT. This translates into CASSLVRLTGELFF.

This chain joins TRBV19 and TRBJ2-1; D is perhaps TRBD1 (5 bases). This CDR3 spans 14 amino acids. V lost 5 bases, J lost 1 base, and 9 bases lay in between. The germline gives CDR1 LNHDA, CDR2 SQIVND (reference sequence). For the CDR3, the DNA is TGTGCCAGTAGTGCGTCAGGGTCCTACAATGAGCAGTTCTTC. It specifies CASSASGSYNEQFF.

DNA of the CDR3: TGTGCCAGCAGCTTGACTAGCCGGGCCGGGGAGCTGTTTTTT. Translating gives CASSLTSRAGELFF. V is TRBV11-3 and J is TRBJ2-2; 7 bases map to TRBD2. The CDR3 is 14 residues long. The J segment lost 6 bases and the V segment lost 3 bases, leaving 4 bases of the junction unmatched. Looked up from germline, CDR1 is SGHNT and CDR2 is YENEEA.

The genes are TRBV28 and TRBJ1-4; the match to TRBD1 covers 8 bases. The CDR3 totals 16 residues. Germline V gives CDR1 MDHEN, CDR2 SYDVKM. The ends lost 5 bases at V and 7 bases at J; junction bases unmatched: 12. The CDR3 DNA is TGTGCCAGCAGTGTCCCGCAGGGGGCCTCGTTTGAAAAACTGTTTTTT. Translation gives CASSVPQGASFEKLFF.

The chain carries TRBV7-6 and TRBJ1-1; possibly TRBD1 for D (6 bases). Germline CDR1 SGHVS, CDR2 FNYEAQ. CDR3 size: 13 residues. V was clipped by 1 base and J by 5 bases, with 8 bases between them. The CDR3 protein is CASSLGGRTEAFF. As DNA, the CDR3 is TGTGCCAGCAGCTTAGGGGGGCGAACTGAAGCTTTCTTT.

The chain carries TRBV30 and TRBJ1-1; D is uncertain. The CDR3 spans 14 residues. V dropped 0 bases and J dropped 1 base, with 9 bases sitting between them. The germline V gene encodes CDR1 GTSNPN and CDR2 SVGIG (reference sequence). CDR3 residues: CAWSVGVGNTEAFF. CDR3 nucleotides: TGTGCCTGGAGTGTTGGAGTTGGGAACACTGAAGCTTTCTTT.

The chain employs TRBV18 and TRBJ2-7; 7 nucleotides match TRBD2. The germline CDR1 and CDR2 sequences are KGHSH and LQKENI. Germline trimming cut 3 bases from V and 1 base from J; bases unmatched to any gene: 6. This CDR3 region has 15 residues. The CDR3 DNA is TGTGCCAGCTCACCCATCCCACTAGCGTCCTACGAGCAGTACTTC. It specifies CASSPIPLASYEQYF.

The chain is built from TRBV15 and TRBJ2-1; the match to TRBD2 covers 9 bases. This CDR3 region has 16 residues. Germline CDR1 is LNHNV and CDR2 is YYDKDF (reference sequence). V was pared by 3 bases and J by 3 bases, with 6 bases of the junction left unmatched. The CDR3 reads CATSSYLAGIYNEQFF. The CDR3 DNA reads TGTGCCACCAGCAGCTACCTAGCGGGGATCTACAATGAGCAGTTCTTC.

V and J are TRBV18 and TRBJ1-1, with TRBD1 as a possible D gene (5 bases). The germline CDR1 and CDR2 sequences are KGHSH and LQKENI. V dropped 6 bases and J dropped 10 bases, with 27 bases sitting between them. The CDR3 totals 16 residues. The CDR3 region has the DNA TGTGCCAGCTCGTCTATCCCGGGACTGTCCCCAATCAGAGCTTTCTTT. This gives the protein CASSSIPGLSPIRAFF.

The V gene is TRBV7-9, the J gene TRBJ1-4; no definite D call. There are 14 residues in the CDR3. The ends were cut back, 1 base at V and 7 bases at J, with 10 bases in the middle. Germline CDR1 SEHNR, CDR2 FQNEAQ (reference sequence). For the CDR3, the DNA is TGTGCCAGCAGCTTAGGTCCAGCGTCTGAAAAACTGTTTTTT. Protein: CASSLGPASEKLFF.

The CDR3 bases are TGTGCCATCAGTGAACACAGGGGGCGGGAAGATACGCAGTATTTT. Protein product: CAISEHRGREDTQYF. The rearrangement uses TRBV10-3 and TRBJ2-3, with 9 bases fitting TRBD1. CDR3 length: 15 residues. The V segment lost 3 bases and the J segment 5 bases; nucleotides outside the gene matches: 6. CDR1 and CDR2 (germline): ENHRY, SYGVKD.

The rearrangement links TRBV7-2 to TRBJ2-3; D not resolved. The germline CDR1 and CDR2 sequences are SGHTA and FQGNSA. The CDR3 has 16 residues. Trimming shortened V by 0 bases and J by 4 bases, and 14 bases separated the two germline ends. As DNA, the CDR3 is TGTGCCAGCAGCTTAGCGCGTCTTGCGGTCGCAGATACGCAGTATTTT. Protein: CASSLARLAVADTQYF. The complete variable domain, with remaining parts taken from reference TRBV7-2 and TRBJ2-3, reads GAGVSQSPSNKVTEKGKDVELRCDPISGHTALYWYRQSLGQGLEFLIYFQGNSAPDKSGLPSDRFSAERTGGSVSTLTIQRTQQEDSAVYLCASSLARLAVADTQYFGPGTRLTVL.

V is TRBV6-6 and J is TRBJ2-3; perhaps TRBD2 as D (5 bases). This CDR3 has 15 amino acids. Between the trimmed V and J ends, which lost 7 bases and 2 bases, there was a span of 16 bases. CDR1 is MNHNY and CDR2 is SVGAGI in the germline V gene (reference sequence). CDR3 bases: TGTGCCAGCACCCCCCTGGGGAGCTCCACAGATACGCAGTATTTT. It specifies CASTPLGSSTDTQYF.

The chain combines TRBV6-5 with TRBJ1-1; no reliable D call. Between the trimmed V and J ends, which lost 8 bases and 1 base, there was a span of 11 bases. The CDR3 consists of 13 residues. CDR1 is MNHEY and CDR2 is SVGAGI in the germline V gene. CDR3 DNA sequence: TGTGCCAGCCGGCCTCCGGGGAACACTGAAGCTTTCTTT. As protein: CASRPPGNTEAFF.

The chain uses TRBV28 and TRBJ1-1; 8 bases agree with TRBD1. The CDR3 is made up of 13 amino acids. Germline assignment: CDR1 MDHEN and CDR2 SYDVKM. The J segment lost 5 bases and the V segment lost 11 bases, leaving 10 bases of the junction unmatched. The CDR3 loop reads CAGYDRGRTEAFF. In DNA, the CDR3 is TGTGCCGGATACGACAGGGGTCGGACTGAAGCTTTCTTT.

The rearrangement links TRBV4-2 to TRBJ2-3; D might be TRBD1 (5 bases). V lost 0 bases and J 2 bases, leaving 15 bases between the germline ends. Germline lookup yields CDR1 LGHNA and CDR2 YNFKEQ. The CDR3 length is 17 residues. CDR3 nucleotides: TGTGCCAGCAGCCAAGATCGAAAGTGGGGCCCCACAGATACGCAGTATTTT. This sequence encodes CASSQDRKWGPTDTQYF.

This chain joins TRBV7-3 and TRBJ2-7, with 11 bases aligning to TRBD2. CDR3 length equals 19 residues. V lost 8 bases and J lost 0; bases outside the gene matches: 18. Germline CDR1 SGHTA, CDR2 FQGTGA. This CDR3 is CASPNEEDLTSGISYEQYF. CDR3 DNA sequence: TGTGCCAGCCCCAACGAGGAGGACCTGACTAGCGGGATCTCCTACGAGCAGTACTTC.

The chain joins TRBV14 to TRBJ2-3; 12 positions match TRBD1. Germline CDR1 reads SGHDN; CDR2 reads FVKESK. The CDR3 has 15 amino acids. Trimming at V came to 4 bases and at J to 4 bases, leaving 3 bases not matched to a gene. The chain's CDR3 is CASSLGTGGADTQYF. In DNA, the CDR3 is TGTGCCAGCAGCCTTGGGACAGGGGGCGCAGATACGCAGTATTTT. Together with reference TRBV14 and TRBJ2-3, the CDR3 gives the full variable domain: EAGVTQFPSHSVIEKGQTVTLRCDPISGHDNLYWYRRVMGKEIKFLLHFVKESKQDESGMPNNRFLAERTGGTYSTLKVQPAELEDSGVYFCASSLGTGGADTQYFGPGTRLTVL.

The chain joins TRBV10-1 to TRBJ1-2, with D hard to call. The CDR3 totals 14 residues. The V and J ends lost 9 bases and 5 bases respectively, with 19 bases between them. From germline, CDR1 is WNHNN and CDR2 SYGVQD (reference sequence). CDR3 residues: CARTRVPPIYGYTF. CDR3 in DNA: TGCGCCAGGACCCGGGTCCCCCCTATTTATGGCTACACCTTC.

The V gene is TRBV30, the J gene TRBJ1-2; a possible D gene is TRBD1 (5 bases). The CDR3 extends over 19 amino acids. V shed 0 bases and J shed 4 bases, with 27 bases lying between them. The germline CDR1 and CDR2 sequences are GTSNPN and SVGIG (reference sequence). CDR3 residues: CAWSVGRGRATTFFYGYTF. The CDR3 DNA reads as TGTGCCTGGAGTGTAGGGCGCGGCAGGGCCACAACCTTCTTCTATGGCTACACCTTC.

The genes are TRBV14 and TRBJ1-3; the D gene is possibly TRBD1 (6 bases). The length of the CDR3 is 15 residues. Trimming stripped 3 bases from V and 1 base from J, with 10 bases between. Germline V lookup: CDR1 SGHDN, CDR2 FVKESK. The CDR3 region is CASSHRGGSGNTIYF. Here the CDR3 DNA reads TGTGCCAGCAGCCATCGAGGGGGATCTGGAAACACCATATATTTT.

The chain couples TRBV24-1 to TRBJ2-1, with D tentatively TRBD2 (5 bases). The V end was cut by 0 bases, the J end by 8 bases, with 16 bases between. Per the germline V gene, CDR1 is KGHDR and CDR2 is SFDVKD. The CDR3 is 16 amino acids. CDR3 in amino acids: CATSDLSPASPHEQFF. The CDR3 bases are TGTGCCACCAGTGATTTGTCCCCGGCTAGCCCCCATGAGCAGTTCTTC.

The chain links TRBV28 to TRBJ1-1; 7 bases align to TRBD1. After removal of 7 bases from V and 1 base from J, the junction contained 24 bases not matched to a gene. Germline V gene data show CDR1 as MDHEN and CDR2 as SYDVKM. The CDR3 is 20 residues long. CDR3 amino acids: CASTPTPTGFGWYQNTEAFF. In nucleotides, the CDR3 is TGTGCCAGCACCCCCACCCCGACAGGGTTCGGGTGGTACCAGAACACTGAAGCTTTCTTT.

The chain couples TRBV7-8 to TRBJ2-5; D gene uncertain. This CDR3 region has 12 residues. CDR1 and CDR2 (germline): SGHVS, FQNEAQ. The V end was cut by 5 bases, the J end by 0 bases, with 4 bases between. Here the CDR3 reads CASSLNQETQYF. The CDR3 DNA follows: TGTGCCAGCAGCCTCAACCAAGAGACCCAGTACTTC.

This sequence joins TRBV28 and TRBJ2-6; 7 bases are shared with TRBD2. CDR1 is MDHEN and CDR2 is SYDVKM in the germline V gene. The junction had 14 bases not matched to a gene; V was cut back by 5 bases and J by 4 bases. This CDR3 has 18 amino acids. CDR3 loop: CASSPAGVGNTGANVLTF. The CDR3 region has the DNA TGTGCCAGCAGTCCGGCGGGGGTAGGCAACACCGGGGCCAACGTCCTGACTTTC.